These T cell receptor beta chains were read from a single sample in a study of blood T cells in healthy people across ages. TCRdb processed the 5' RACE reads anew with MiXCR; each CDR3 protein has one entry. The sample has 650,000 to 950,000 distinct CDR3 sequences, 40% to 50% seen once. The sequenced sample was blood. These TCRs come from a man aged 55-75 years in good health. Both conserved end residues are part of each CDR3. Fields, in order: J gene, D gene, V gene, clone size, CDR3 protein, CDR3 DNA. D genes are given only for firm matches. Some rows mark clone size as missing; the rest say once, few, many or name a class of expanded clone.

TRBJ2-3	NA	TRBV7-2	NA	CASTIRGRTDTQYF	TGTGCCAGCACCATCCGGGGGCGCACAGATACGCAGTATTTT
TRBJ1-1	NA	TRBV12-3/TRBV12-4	NA	CASRSWGYTEAFF	TGTGCCAGCAGGTCGTGGGGCTACACTGAAGCTTTCTTT
TRBJ2-7	NA	TRBV20-1	NA	CSAALTGTNYGQYF	TGCAGTGCAGCTCTGACTGGGACAAACTACGGGCAGTACTTC
TRBJ2-5	NA	TRBV20-1	NA	CSAISRIFGETQYF	TGCAGTGCTATTTCTAGAATCTTCGGGGAGACCCAGTACTTC
TRBJ2-1	NA	TRBV15	NA	CATSRESNYDGNEQFF	TGTGCCACCAGCAGAGAATCCAATTATGATGGCAATGAGCAGTTCTTC
TRBJ1-2	TRBD1	TRBV27	few	CASSTRDRGGYTF	TGTGCCAGCAGTACCCGGGACAGGGGAGGCTACACCTTC
TRBJ1-1	NA	TRBV3-1	NA	CASSQARGGGTEAFF	TGTGCCAGCAGCCAAGCCCGTGGAGGGGGGACTGAAGCTTTCTTT
TRBJ2-7	NA	TRBV7-2	NA	CASSLIGQPAYEQYF	TGTGCCAGCAGCTTAATCGGGCAGCCTGCCTACGAGCAGTACTTC
TRBJ2-3	NA	TRBV5-1	NA	CASSGPGRASTDTQYF	TGCGCCAGCAGCGGACCGGGGCGAGCTAGCACAGATACGCAGTATTTT
TRBJ2-7	NA	TRBV6-6	NA	CASRDLGNEQYF	TGTGCCAGCCGGGACCTTGGGAACGAGCAGTACTTC
TRBJ1-2	NA	TRBV14	NA	CASSQKGGTTNYGYTF	TGTGCCAGCAGCCAGAAGGGGGGGACAACGAACTATGGCTACACCTTC
TRBJ2-3	NA	TRBV7-6	NA	CASSLGGAATDTQYF	TGTGCCAGCAGCTTAGGCGGGGCCGCCACAGATACGCAGTATTTT
TRBJ2-5	NA	TRBV20-1	once	CSASPGTTEETQYF	TGCAGTGCTAGCCCAGGAACAACCGAAGAGACCCAGTACTTC
TRBJ2-1	TRBD2	TRBV20-1	NA	CSARGGLSGQFF	TGCAGTGCTCGGGGGGGCCTTTCCGGGCAGTTCTTC
TRBJ2-3	TRBD2	TRBV7-2	NA	CASSFLAGWSPDTQYF	TGTGCCAGCAGCTTTTTAGCGGGGTGGAGTCCAGATACGCAGTATTTT
TRBJ2-5	NA	TRBV12-3/TRBV12-4	few	CASSLGDPNEQYF	TGTGCCAGCAGTTTGGGGGACCCCAATGAGCAGTACTTC
TRBJ2-1	NA	TRBV4-1	once	CASSPNPNRAGFDEQFF	TGCGCCAGCAGCCCCAATCCGAACAGGGCCGGTTTCGATGAGCAGTTCTTC
TRBJ2-7	NA	TRBV9	NA	CASSVREALSDEQYF	TGTGCCAGCAGCGTAAGGGAGGCATTGAGCGATGAGCAGTACTTC
TRBJ2-3	NA	TRBV2	NA	CASSDPGATTDTQYF	TGTGCCAGCAGTGACCCAGGGGCGACCACAGATACGCAGTATTTT
TRBJ2-7	TRBD1	TRBV11-3	NA	CASSHRGTGLYEQYF	TGTGCCAGCAGCCATAGAGGGACAGGACTTTACGAGCAGTACTTC
TRBJ2-3	TRBD2	TRBV5-8	once	CASSPTGTSGDSTDTQYF	TGTGCCAGCAGCCCCACCGGGACTAGCGGGGATAGCACAGATACGCAGTATTTT
TRBJ2-4	NA	TRBV20-1	NA	CSAHDTHVAKNIQYF	TGCAGTGCCCACGATACACACGTAGCCAAAAACATTCAGTACTTC
TRBJ1-2	NA	TRBV11-2	once	CTSSRNIGGPDGYTF	TGTACCAGCAGCAGAAATATCGGGGGGCCGGATGGCTACACCTTC
TRBJ2-5	TRBD1	TRBV10-3	NA	CATTGVQGYSGGTQYF	TGTGCCACCACAGGGGTTCAGGGCTATTCTGGGGGGACCCAGTACTTC
TRBJ2-7	NA	TRBV12-3/TRBV12-4	NA	CASSPSGVGEQYF	TGTGCCAGCAGTCCCAGTGGCGTGGGGGAGCAGTACTTC
TRBJ2-3	TRBD1	TRBV5-1	few	CASTFGDSSADTQYF	TGCGCCAGCACCTTCGGGGACAGCTCCGCAGATACGCAGTATTTT
TRBJ1-1	NA	TRBV7-2	few	CASSLVPGEEAFF	TGTGCCAGCAGCTTAGTGCCGGGGGAGGAAGCTTTCTTT
TRBJ2-2	TRBD2	TRBV18	NA	CASSPPTGGPGELFF	TGTGCCAGCTCACCACCGACGGGGGGGCCCGGGGAGCTGTTTTTT
TRBJ1-2	NA	TRBV3-1	NA	CASSQDMGYGYTF	TGTGCCAGCAGCCAAGATATGGGGTATGGCTACACCTTC
TRBJ1-5	NA	TRBV12-3/TRBV12-4	NA	CASTYRAGGQPQHF	TGTGCCAGCACCTATCGCGCCGGGGGTCAGCCCCAGCATTTT
TRBJ2-2	NA	TRBV7-9	NA	CASSFPAESLTGELFF	TGTGCCAGCAGCTTTCCTGCCGAGAGTCTCACCGGGGAGCTGTTTTTT
TRBJ1-4	NA	TRBV12-3/TRBV12-4	NA	CASNHRSANEKLFF	TGTGCCAGCAACCATCGTTCTGCTAATGAAAAACTGTTTTTT
TRBJ2-6	NA	TRBV4-3	NA	CASSREGSGANVLTF	TGCGCCAGCAGCCGCGAGGGGTCTGGGGCCAACGTCCTGACTTTC
TRBJ2-5	NA	TRBV14	NA	CASSQYGQETQYF	TGTGCCAGCAGCCAATATGGCCAAGAGACCCAGTACTTC
TRBJ2-3	NA	TRBV5-1	NA	CASKSDTDTQYF	TGCGCCAGCAAATCGGACACAGATACGCAGTATTTT
TRBJ1-5	TRBD1	TRBV5-4	NA	CASSFLPGQGVHPNQPQHF	TGTGCCAGCAGCTTCCTACCGGGACAGGGTGTTCACCCAAATCAGCCCCAGCATTTT
TRBJ2-5	NA	TRBV5-6	many	CASSLGRAETQYF	TGTGCCAGCAGTTTGGGCAGGGCCGAGACCCAGTACTTC
TRBJ1-2	NA	TRBV27	NA	CASSPRASGYGYTF	TGTGCCAGCAGTCCCAGGGCGTCGGGGTATGGCTACACCTTC
TRBJ2-1	TRBD2	TRBV6-2/TRBV6-3	NA	CASSSLGRTRDEEQFF	TGTGCCAGCAGTTCCCTTGGTAGGACTAGGGATGAGGAGCAGTTCTTC
TRBJ2-1	NA	TRBV7-9	NA	CASSLWVGGPQAWFF	TGTGCCAGCAGCTTATGGGTCGGGGGGCCACAAGCCTGGTTCTTC
TRBJ1-2	NA	TRBV5-1	few	CASRDGQPYGYTF	TGCGCCAGCAGAGACGGACAGCCCTATGGCTACACCTTC
TRBJ2-5	TRBD1	TRBV7-9	few	CASSIGGAGSETQYF	TGTGCCAGCAGCATAGGGGGCGCGGGTTCGGAGACCCAGTACTTC